The T cell receptor beta chain under discussion was sequenced for a study of control samples from healthy donors and cancer patients. Measured with immunoSEQ multiplex PCR; TCRdb has only the in-frame clones, and not every one. The sample gives thousands of clones, roughly nine tenths of which show up once; approximately 20% is in the top ten. Germline V CDR1 and CDR2: MDHEN, SYDVKM. The CDR3 consists of 14 residues. The V gene lost 8 bases and the J gene lost 4 bases, with 17 bases spanning the gap. Sequencing used PBMCs. The TCR originated in a man aged 55 to 70 with colorectal cancer. V is TRBV28 and J is TRBJ2-5; the D gene is possibly TRBD1 (5 bases). CDR3 nucleotides: TGTGCCAGCTTGGGGCAGTTCTTACTAGAGACCCAGTACTTC. Translated: CASLGQFLLETQYF.